This TCR beta chain was observed in a study of graft-versus-host responses after intestinal transplantation. The germline V and J ends were trimmed by 1 base and 6 bases, with 12 bases remaining between them. This CDR3 is built from 14 residues. Germline V gives CDR1 LNHDA, CDR2 SQIVND (reference sequence). General study findings and limits: Early after transplant, HvG clones declined as circulating GvH clones peaked.

The method was immunoSEQ multiplex PCR; TCRdb's version includes in-frame clones alone and lacks a portion of them. This sample yields approximately 12,000 clones, of which approximately 88% are seen a single time; over 8.5% belongs to the top ten. On this clone: The antigen is undetermined.

Source: PBMCs, taken roughly 290 days after intestinal transplant. V usage is TRBV19 and J usage is TRBJ1-1; D gene unclear. This sequence was found in a human patient who received an intestinal transplant, so some T cells may come from the graft donor. In DNA, the CDR3 is TGTGCCAGTAGTATAGCCGGTTCGAGCCCTGAAGCTTTCTTT. This sequence encodes CASSIAGSSPEAFF.